This TCR beta chain was profiled in a study of T cells in Graves' hyperthyroidism and ophthalmopathy. The hyperthyroidism was newly diagnosed and had lasted under 2 months; the patients were aged 18 to 65. A patient was excluded if there was uncontrolled infection, other autoimmune disease, pregnancy or lactation. Using 10 ml of fresh peripheral blood, PBMCs were prepared. Amplification yielded TCR beta CDR3 regions, with RNA transcripts as the source. TCR CDR3 underwent first-round RT-PCR with the HTBI primer set. TCRdb called the multiplex PCR reads again in MiXCR, with one record for every CDR3 protein. The sample carries around 700,000 distinct CDR3 sequences, roughly a third recorded once. Germline CDR1 DFQATT, CDR2 SNEGSKA (reference sequence). This CDR3 is built from 14 residues. Trimming removed 3 bases at V and 6 bases at J, with 15 bases between.

The sequence was obtained from a woman between 40 and 50 years old with Graves' hyperthyroidism. This rearrangement joins TRBV20-1 to TRBJ1-3; D might be TRBD1 (5 bases). Material for sequencing was blood. The CDR3 spells CSASPGLLPNTIYF. CDR3 DNA: TGCAGTGCTAGCCCGGGACTCCTACCAAACACCATATATTTT.